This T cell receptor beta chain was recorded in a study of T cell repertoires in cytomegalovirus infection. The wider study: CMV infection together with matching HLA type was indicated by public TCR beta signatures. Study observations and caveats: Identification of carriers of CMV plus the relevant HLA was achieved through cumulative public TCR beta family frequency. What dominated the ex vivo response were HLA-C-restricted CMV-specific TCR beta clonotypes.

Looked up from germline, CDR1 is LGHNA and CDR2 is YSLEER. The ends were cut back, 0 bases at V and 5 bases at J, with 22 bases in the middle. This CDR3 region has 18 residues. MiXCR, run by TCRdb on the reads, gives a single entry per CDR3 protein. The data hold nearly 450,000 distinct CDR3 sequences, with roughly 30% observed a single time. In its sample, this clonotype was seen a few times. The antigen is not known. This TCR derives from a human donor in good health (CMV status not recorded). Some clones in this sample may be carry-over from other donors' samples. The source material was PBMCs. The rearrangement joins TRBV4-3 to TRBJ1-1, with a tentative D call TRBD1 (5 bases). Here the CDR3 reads CASSQDGGGDRGTTEAFF. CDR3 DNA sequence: TGCGCCAGCAGCCAAGATGGGGGTGGGGACCGGGGAACAACTGAAGCTTTCTTT.